The subject of this entry is one T cell receptor beta chain. The data were taken from a study of cytomegalovirus exposure and HLA in healthy donors. PCR used 60 Vbeta primers and 13 Jbeta primers. This table comes from immunoSEQ multiplex PCR, and its TCRdb copy is limited to in-frame clones, with some not included. The sample lists more than 85,000 clones; 70% to 80% were seen once. This sequence was found in a middle-aged man in good health and CMV-seronegative. The sequencing sample was made of PBMCs.

CDR3 sequence: CASSLQEAFF. The CDR3 DNA sequence: TGTGCCAGCAGCTTACAAGAAGCTTTCTTT. The gene calls are TRBV7-9 and TRBJ1-1; D not certain. Germline CDR1 SEHNR, CDR2 FQNEAQ (reference sequence). V gave up 2 bases and J gave up 8 bases, with 3 bases separating them. The CDR3 is 10 amino acids.